The 4 T cell receptor beta chains given below trace back to one sample, sequenced in a study of control samples from healthy donors and cancer patients. Repertoires were generated with immunoSEQ multiplex PCR, while TCRdb's copy carries only in-frame clones and drops some. The sample lists fewer than 150,000 clones, 90% occurring once. What was sequenced was blood. Receptors were obtained from a man between 18 and 35 years old in good health.

This clone has only one observation. The chain couples TRBV9 to TRBJ1-3, with D uncertain. This CDR3 spans 14 amino acids. Trimming took off 5 bases at V and 4 bases at J, with 13 bases between the two ends. Per the germline V gene, CDR1 is SGDLS and CDR2 is YYNGEE. Here the CDR3 DNA reads TGTGCCAGCAGTGACCGGAGCTCCGGAAACACCATATATTTT. Its protein is CASSDRSSGNTIYF.

In this sample, this clone turned up a few times. The chain carries TRBV5-5 and TRBJ1-4; 10 bases align to TRBD1. The V gene end was trimmed by 0 bases and the J gene end by 6 bases; junction bases not matched to a gene: 5. This CDR3 region has 16 residues. CDR1 is SGHKS, CDR2 YYEKEE, per germline (reference sequence). CDR3 amino acids: CASSLEWGQGYEKLFF. CDR3 bases: TGTGCCAGCAGCTTGGAGTGGGGACAGGGGTATGAAAAACTGTTTTTT.

The chain has TRBV18 and TRBJ1-3; TRBD1 is a possible D gene (5 bases). This CDR3 is 16 amino acids long. Germline CDR1 KGHSH, CDR2 LQKENI. V lost 3 bases, J lost 0 bases, and 12 bases lay in between. CDR3 sequence reads: CASSPTDMFSGNTIYF. CDR3 nucleotides: TGTGCCAGCTCACCGACAGATATGTTCTCTGGAAACACCATATATTTT.

A single count supports this clone. The rearrangement links TRBV13 to TRBJ2-3, with 13 nucleotides matching TRBD2. Germline V CDR1 and CDR2: PRHDT, FYEKMQ (reference sequence). V shed 5 bases, J shed 6 bases, and the junction held 8 bases outside the gene matches. The CDR3 spans 16 residues. CDR3 loop: CASSDRLAGGHDTQYF. The CDR3 nucleotides are TGTGCCAGCAGCGACCGACTAGCGGGGGGCCATGATACGCAGTATTTT.